What follows are 5 T cell receptor beta chains derived from one specimen sequenced in a study of cytomegalovirus exposure and HLA in healthy donors. In the PCR, 60 Vbeta and 13 Jbeta primers were used. This table comes from immunoSEQ multiplex PCR, and its TCRdb copy is limited to in-frame clones, with some not included. This repertoire shows about 190,000 clones, more than 70% found once; its top ten account for approximately 5%. Sequencing was done on a sample of PBMCs. These receptors all come from a man under 40 in good health and CMV-seropositive.

The V and J genes are TRBV9 and TRBJ2-3; 10 bases agree with TRBD2. The CDR3 runs to 16 residues. The V gene end was trimmed by 0 bases and the J gene end by 3 bases; junction bases not matched to a gene: 4. Germline V CDR1 and CDR2: SGDLS, YYNGEE. CDR3: CASSVGSGRETDTQYF. DNA of the CDR3: TGTGCCAGCAGCGTAGGAAGCGGGAGGGAGACAGATACGCAGTATTTT.

This chain uses TRBV18 with TRBJ2-3; D call uncertain. Trimming cost V 1 base and J 2 bases, with 13 bases left between them. Germline assignment: CDR1 KGHSH and CDR2 LQKENI. The CDR3 is 16 residues long. The CDR3 region is CASSPLGSESTDTQYF. The CDR3 DNA reads as TGTGCCAGCTCACCACTCGGTTCGGAGTCCACAGATACGCAGTATTTT.

This clone was recorded only once. In nucleotides, the CDR3 is TGTGCCAGCAGCCAACGACAGGGCGCTCGGGAGCAGTACTTC. It yields the protein CASSQRQGAREQYF. The chain employs TRBV5-4 and TRBJ2-5; weak D call: TRBD1 (7 bases). Per germline, CDR1 SGHNT and CDR2 YYREEE (reference sequence). V shed 4 bases and J shed 11 bases, with 21 bases lying between them. This CDR3 is built from 14 residues.

This chain uses TRBV30 with TRBJ1-1, with TRBD1 identical over 7 bases. Germline V gene sequence: CDR1 GTSNPN, CDR2 SVGIG (reference sequence). The CDR3 contains 15 residues. V dropped 0 bases and J dropped 5; count of bases not matched to a gene: 9. CDR3 coding DNA: TGTGCCTGGAGTGTAGGGGGCTGGAAGAGGACTGAAGCTTTCTTT. This codes for CAWSVGGWKRTEAFF.

The chain has TRBV27 and TRBJ1-1; 8 bases are a match to TRBD1. From germline, CDR1 is MNHEY and CDR2 SMNVEV (reference sequence). This CDR3 is 16 amino acids long. Trimming took 6 bases from V and 5 from J; bases not matched to a gene: 14. The CDR3 coding sequence is TGTGCCAGCAGAACAGAAACCCAGGGGGCTGGGACTGAAGCTTTCTTT. It specifies CASRTETQGAGTEAFF.